The 31 T cell receptor beta chains given below trace back to one sample, sequenced in a study of cytomegalovirus exposure and HLA in healthy donors (dated by TCRdb to about 2017). Receptor amplification or capture employed the immunoSEQ multiplex PCR assay. A mixture of 60 forward primers for TCR Vbeta segments and 13 reverse primers for TCR Jbeta segments was used in the multiplex PCR. What TCRdb holds here is the immuneACCESS table cut down to in-frame rearrangements. Part of the clones is not present; checked against another copy, under half of the missing clones reflect an unresolved V gene, and the others are unexplained. The sample yields 100,000 to 150,000 clones; approximately 80% were counted once. The top ten hold around 1.6% of the sample. The sequenced sample consisted of PBMCs. Receptors originate from a female donor in good health and CMV-seronegative.

V and J are TRBV7-8 and TRBJ2-1; D possibly corresponds to TRBD1 (5 bases). Germline CDR1 and CDR2: SGHVS and FQNEAQ. The CDR3 totals 15 residues. V lost 6 bases to trimming and J lost 4 bases, with 16 bases between them. Here the CDR3 DNA reads TGTGCCAGCAGTTTTGACAGCTCCTGGTACAATGAGCAGTTCTTC. Translation: CASSFDSSWYNEQFF.

V gene TRBV5-8 combines with J gene TRBJ2-7; D is ambiguous. This CDR3 comprises 17 residues. CDR1 and CDR2 from the germline V gene are SGHTS and YDEGEE. With 0 bases removed from V and 4 bases from J, the gap between germline ends came to 20 bases. As DNA, the CDR3 is TGTGCCAGCAGCTTGGGGCAGGATATCTCCTCCGGTTACGAGCAGTACTTC. Translation gives CASSLGQDISSGYEQYF.

The CDR3 bases are TGTGCCAGCTCACCACCGAACAGACTAGCGGGGGGCACAGATACGCAGTATTTT. Protein product: CASSPPNRLAGGTDTQYF. The V call is TRBV18, the J call TRBJ2-3; 12 bases agree with TRBD2. With 0 bases clipped from V and 1 base from J, the junction kept 5 bases outside the gene matches. CDR3 length: 18 amino acids. Germline loops: CDR1 KGHSH, CDR2 LQKENI.

The V and J genes are TRBV9 and TRBJ2-2; 7 bases match TRBD1. Germline V gives CDR1 SGDLS, CDR2 YYNGEE. The CDR3 contains 16 residues. Trimming at V came to 4 bases and at J to 3 bases, leaving 9 bases not matched to a gene. The CDR3 is CASSPQQGQYTGELFF. Here the CDR3 DNA reads TGTGCCAGCAGCCCCCAACAGGGACAGTACACCGGGGAGCTGTTTTTT.

This clone turned up a few times. V usage is TRBV5-4 and J usage is TRBJ1-4, with TRBD1 identical over 7 bases. Trimming at V came to 2 bases and at J to 4 bases, leaving 5 bases not matched to a gene. Germline V CDR1 and CDR2: SGHNT, YYREEE (reference sequence). This CDR3 has 15 amino acids. The chain's CDR3 is CASSLAGGGNEKLFF. The CDR3 DNA is TGTGCCAGCAGCTTAGCAGGGGGAGGTAATGAAAAACTGTTTTTT.

The chain recombines TRBV14 with TRBJ2-7; TRBD2 agrees at 8 bases. Germline CDR1 and CDR2: SGHDN and FVKESK. The CDR3 loop spans 18 amino acids. The trim removed 3 bases at V and 7 bases at J, leaving 20 bases unmatched. CDR3 bases: TGTGCCAGCAGCCACCAAACGGCCATAACGAGCGGGAGCGGTGAGCAGTACTTC. Translating it yields CASSHQTAITSGSGEQYF.

The rearrangement uses TRBV7-3 and TRBJ2-1, with 10 bases matching TRBD2. The CDR3 length is 15 residues. CDR1 SGHTA and CDR2 FQGTGA come from the germline V gene. J gave up 2 bases and V 2 bases, and 0 bases lay outside the gene matches. This CDR3 is CASSLLAGAYNEQFF. DNA of the CDR3: TGTGCCAGCAGCTTACTAGCGGGAGCCTACAATGAGCAGTTCTTC.

The chain joins TRBV2 to TRBJ1-1; TRBD1 is a possible D gene (6 bases). V lost 1 base and J 7 bases, leaving 10 bases between the germline ends. This CDR3 has 13 amino acids. Germline V gives CDR1 SNHLY, CDR2 FYNNEI. CDR3 protein: CASSEEGDGEAFF. CDR3 in DNA: TGTGCCAGCAGTGAAGAGGGGGACGGTGAAGCTTTCTTT.

This chain links TRBV25-1 with TRBJ1-4; no firm D call. The CDR3 covers 16 residues. Trimming pared 0 bases from V and 3 bases from J, leaving 11 bases between. Germline CDR1 is MGHDK and CDR2 is SYGVNS. The CDR3: CASSEYSGSANEKLFF. In DNA form, the CDR3 reads TGTGCCAGCAGTGAATATTCCGGGAGCGCTAATGAAAAACTGTTTTTT.

This chain joins TRBV5-1 and TRBJ1-1; D is undetermined. Trimming shortened V by 4 bases and J by 2 bases, and 12 bases separated the two germline ends. This CDR3 is 14 amino acids long. Germline CDR1 reads SGHRS; CDR2 reads YFSETQ. As DNA, the CDR3 is TGCGCCAGCAGCCCTTGGACTGCAAACACTGAAGCTTTCTTT. Protein: CASSPWTANTEAFF. The full variable domain, rest sourced from reference TRBV5-1 and TRBJ1-1, is KAGVTQTPRYLIKTRGQQVTLSCSPISGHRSVSWYQQTPGQGLQFLFEYFSETQRNKGNFPGRFSGRQFSNSRSEMNVSTLELGDSALYLCASSPWTANTEAFFGQGTRLTVV.

V gene TRBV27 combines with J gene TRBJ1-2; a weak D match, TRBD1 (5 bases). The V gene lost 6 bases and the J gene lost 5 bases, with 13 bases spanning the gap. The CDR3 runs 13 residues. Germline V gene sequence: CDR1 MNHEY, CDR2 SMNVEV (reference sequence). The CDR3 loop is CASRGPVNYGYTF. The CDR3 DNA sequence: TGTGCCAGCAGGGGGCCAGTAAATTATGGCTACACCTTC.

This rearrangement joins TRBV11-3 to TRBJ2-1; 12 bases fit TRBD2. J lost 8 bases, V lost 4 bases, and 9 bases had no gene match. The CDR3 is 16 amino acids. CDR1 is SGHNT, CDR2 YENEEA, per germline. CDR3 nucleotide sequence: TGTGCCAGCAGCTCCCGGACTAGCGGGGAGAGCGATGAGCAGTTCTTC. Its protein is CASSSRTSGESDEQFF.

This chain uses TRBV6-5 with TRBJ2-5, with TRBD1 as a possible D gene (6 bases). The CDR3 is made up of 15 amino acids. Trimming stripped 6 bases from V and 1 base from J, with 15 bases between. CDR1 is MNHEY and CDR2 is SVGAGI in the germline V gene. CDR3 nucleotides: TGTGCCAGCAGCCTACTACAGGGTTCCCAAGAGACCCAGTACTTC. This codes for CASSLLQGSQETQYF.

V and J are TRBV5-1 and TRBJ2-5; a possible D gene is TRBD1 (6 bases). V lost 0 bases and J lost 4, with 7 bases in between. The CDR3 contains 13 residues. CDR1 and CDR2 (germline): SGHRS, YFSETQ. The chain's CDR3 is CASSLEGGETQYF. The CDR3 bases are TGCGCCAGCAGCTTGGAAGGGGGAGAGACCCAGTACTTC.

The rearrangement joins TRBV30 to TRBJ2-2; TRBD2 is a possible D gene (5 bases). Per germline, CDR1 GTSNPN and CDR2 SVGIG (reference sequence). The CDR3 contains 12 residues. Trimming pared 4 bases from V and 6 bases from J, leaving 9 bases between. In DNA form, the CDR3 reads TGTGCCTGGACAGTTAGCGCCGGGGAGCTGTTTTTT. This gives the protein CAWTVSAGELFF.

The chain recombines TRBV27 with TRBJ2-5; 8 bases map to TRBD2. The CDR3 loop spans 16 amino acids. V lost 3 bases, J lost 2 bases, and 8 bases stayed unmatched. CDR1 is MNHEY, CDR2 SMNVEV, per germline (reference sequence). CDR3 bases: TGTGCCAGCAGTTTCGGCTTTCGACTAGCGCAAGAGACCCAGTACTTC. Its translation: CASSFGFRLAQETQYF.

The chain employs TRBV9 and TRBJ2-1, with 9 nucleotides matching TRBD2. Trimming removed 0 bases from V and 1 base from J; junction bases left unmatched: 5. This CDR3 region has 17 residues. CDR1 SGDLS and CDR2 YYNGEE come from the germline V gene. DNA of the CDR3: TGTGCCAGCAGCGTAGGGGGACTAGCAGAATCCTACAATGAGCAGTTCTTC. It codes for CASSVGGLAESYNEQFF.

A remark on this clone: Other DNA sequences in the same sample also yield this CDR3. J is TRBJ1-1 and V is TRBV5-1; TRBD1 aligns across 9 bases. The J segment lost 0 bases and the V segment lost 7 bases, leaving 1 base of the junction unmatched. This CDR3 has 13 residues. The germline CDR1 and CDR2 sequences are SGHRS and YFSETQ. CDR3 in amino acids: CASGDRVNTEAFF. CDR3 nucleotides: TGCGCCAGCGGGGACAGGGTGAACACTGAAGCTTTCTTT.

The sample holds one count of this clone. The rearrangement joins TRBV4-3 to TRBJ2-3; TRBD1 matches at 9 bases. Germline V gene data show CDR1 as LGHNA and CDR2 as YSLEER. V was clipped by 4 bases and J by 0 bases; unmatched bases: 5. This CDR3 is built from 16 residues. The CDR3 is CASSRRQGGSTDTQYF. Here the CDR3 DNA reads TGCGCCAGCAGCCGGAGACAGGGGGGCAGCACAGATACGCAGTATTTT.

The chain recombines TRBV6-1 with TRBJ1-4; D unresolved. The V and J ends lost 6 bases and 4 bases respectively, with 15 bases between them. Looked up from germline, CDR1 is MNHNS and CDR2 is SASEGT. The CDR3 is 15 residues long. This CDR3 is CASRAGRGYNEKLFF. In nucleotides, the CDR3 is TGTGCCAGCAGGGCGGGGAGAGGCTATAATGAAAAACTGTTTTTT.

The chain recombines TRBV4-1 with TRBJ1-5; maybe TRBD1 (6 bases). The CDR3 loop spans 14 amino acids. V was cut by 4 bases and J by 7 bases, with 14 bases left in between. From germline, CDR1 is MGHRA and CDR2 YSYEKL. CDR3 sequence reads: CASSPHGGGQPQHF. As DNA, the CDR3 is TGCGCCAGCAGCCCCCATGGCGGGGGCCAGCCCCAGCATTTT.

The genes are TRBV7-2 and TRBJ2-3, with 7 bases fitting TRBD2. Germline V CDR1 and CDR2: SGHTA, FQGNSA. The CDR3 runs 14 residues. Trimming took 4 bases from V and 3 from J; bases not matched to a gene: 4. The CDR3 loop reads CASSSGLVTDTQYF. The CDR3 DNA reads TGTGCCAGCAGCTCCGGACTAGTTACAGATACGCAGTATTTT. The variable domain in full, with the rest retrieved from reference TRBV7-2 and TRBJ2-3, is GAGVSQSPSNKVTEKGKDVELRCDPISGHTALYWYRQSLGQGLEFLIYFQGNSAPDKSGLPSDRFSAERTGGSVSTLTIQRTQQEDSAVYLCASSSGLVTDTQYFGPGTRLTVL.

This clone was observed a single time. The V and J genes are TRBV29-1 and TRBJ2-1; D may be TRBD2 (6 bases). In germline, CDR1 is SQVTM, CDR2 ANQGSEA. Deletions cut 7 bases from V and 10 bases from J, with 11 bases between. CDR3 size: 10 residues. This CDR3 is CSASVGEQFF. The DNA for the CDR3 is TGCAGCGCTAGCGTTGGAGAGCAGTTCTTC.

The sample holds one count of this clone. The chain recombines TRBV4-1 with TRBJ2-1, with D unresolved. The CDR3 totals 17 residues. V was trimmed by 0 bases and J by 0 bases, leaving 12 bases between them. Germline V lookup: CDR1 MGHRA, CDR2 YSYEKL. The CDR3 DNA reads TGCGCCAGCAGCCAAGATATCGGGTCAGCCTCCTACAATGAGCAGTTCTTC. Its protein product is CASSQDIGSASYNEQFF.

A few counts support this clone. The rearrangement uses TRBV5-1 and TRBJ1-4; tentatively, D is TRBD1 (5 bases). The CDR3 loop spans 16 amino acids. Germline CDR1 SGHRS, CDR2 YFSETQ. Trimming took 0 bases from V and 0 from J, leaving 9 bases between them. CDR3 protein: CASSLGRGSTNEKLFF. Here the CDR3 DNA reads TGCGCCAGCAGCTTGGGTCGGGGGTCAACTAATGAAAAACTGTTTTTT.

This clone was observed a few times. This chain connects TRBV11-2 to TRBJ2-7, with TRBD1 matching 7 bases. The V gene end was trimmed by 5 bases and the J gene end by 3 bases; junction bases not matched to a gene: 4. Germline-derived CDR1 and CDR2 are SGHAT and FQNNGV. This CDR3 comprises 13 residues. CDR3 protein: CASSPGQHYEQYF. The CDR3 DNA follows: TGTGCCAGCAGCCCGGGACAGCACTACGAGCAGTACTTC. The full variable domain, rest sourced from reference TRBV11-2 and TRBJ2-7, is EAGVAQSPRYKIIEKRQSVAFWCNPISGHATLYWYQQILGQGPKLLIQFQNNGVVDDSQLPKDRFSAERLKGVDSTLKIQPAKLEDSAVYLCASSPGQHYEQYFGPGTRLTVT.

This chain links TRBV7-9 with TRBJ2-2; 12 nucleotides line up with TRBD2. The CDR3 totals 15 residues. Germline V gene sequence: CDR1 SEHNR, CDR2 FQNEAQ (reference sequence). V lost 5 bases and J lost 5; bases outside the gene matches: 3. CDR3 sequence reads: CASSPLAGGTGELFF. The CDR3 DNA reads as TGTGCCAGCAGCCCACTAGCGGGAGGTACCGGGGAGCTGTTTTTT.

The table lists this clone with a count of one. The chain is built from TRBV7-2 and TRBJ2-7; 8 bases are shared with TRBD2. The CDR3 sequence is 17 residues long. Germline V gene lookup returns CDR1 SGHTA and CDR2 FQGNSA. The V segment lost 0 bases and the J segment 3 bases; nucleotides outside the gene matches: 10. CDR3: CASSLAVGSGSGYEQYF. CDR3 DNA sequence: TGTGCCAGCAGCTTAGCAGTTGGGAGCGGGAGCGGCTACGAGCAGTACTTC.

This chain links TRBV28 with TRBJ1-2; no clear D. Germline V gene sequence: CDR1 MDHEN, CDR2 SYDVKM. The CDR3 is 14 residues long. Trimming pared 7 bases from V and 5 bases from J, leaving 17 bases between. The CDR3 sequence: CASIDPRGVYGYTF. CDR3 DNA sequence: TGTGCCAGCATCGACCCCAGAGGCGTATATGGCTACACCTTC.

The chain combines TRBV13 with TRBJ1-2; 8 bases map to TRBD1. From germline, CDR1 is PRHDT and CDR2 FYEKMQ (reference sequence). The J segment lost 5 bases and the V segment lost 1 base, leaving 9 bases of the junction unmatched. There are 16 residues in the CDR3. The CDR3 protein is CASSLAGQGARYGYTF. CDR3 bases: TGTGCCAGCAGCTTAGCTGGGCAGGGGGCGCGATATGGCTACACCTTC.

The chain uses TRBV5-1 and TRBJ2-1; 10 bases match TRBD2. This CDR3 has 17 amino acids. After removal of 1 base from V and 2 bases from J, the junction contained 6 bases not matched to a gene. CDR1 is SGHRS and CDR2 is YFSETQ in the germline V gene. This chain's CDR3 is CASSLFGLAEAYNEQFF. The CDR3 DNA is TGCGCCAGCAGCTTGTTCGGACTAGCGGAGGCCTACAATGAGCAGTTCTTC.